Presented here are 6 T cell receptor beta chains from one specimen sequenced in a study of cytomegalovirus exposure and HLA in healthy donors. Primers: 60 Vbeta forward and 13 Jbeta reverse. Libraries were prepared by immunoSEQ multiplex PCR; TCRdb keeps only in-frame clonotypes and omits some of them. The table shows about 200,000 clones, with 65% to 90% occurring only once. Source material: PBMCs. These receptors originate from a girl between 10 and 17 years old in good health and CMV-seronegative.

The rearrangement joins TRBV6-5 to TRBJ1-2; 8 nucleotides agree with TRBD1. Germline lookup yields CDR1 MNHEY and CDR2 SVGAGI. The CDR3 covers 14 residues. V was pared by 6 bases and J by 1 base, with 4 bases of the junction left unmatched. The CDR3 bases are TGTGCCAGCAGACGACAGGGGAATAACTATGGCTACACCTTC. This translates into CASRRQGNNYGYTF.

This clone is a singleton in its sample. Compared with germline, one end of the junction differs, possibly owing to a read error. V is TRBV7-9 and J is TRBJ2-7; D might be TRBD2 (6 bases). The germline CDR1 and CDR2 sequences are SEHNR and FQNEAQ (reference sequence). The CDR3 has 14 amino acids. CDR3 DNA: TGTTCCAGCACCCCCTTCGGGAGAAACTACGAGCAGTACTTC. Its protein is CSSTPFGRNYEQYF.

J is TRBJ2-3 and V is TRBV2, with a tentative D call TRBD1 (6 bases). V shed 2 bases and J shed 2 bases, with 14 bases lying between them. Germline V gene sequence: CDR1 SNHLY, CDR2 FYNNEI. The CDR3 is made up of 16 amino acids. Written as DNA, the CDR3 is TGTGCCAGCAGTGAAAGCCGGACAGACCTCACAGATACGCAGTATTTT. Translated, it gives CASSESRTDLTDTQYF.

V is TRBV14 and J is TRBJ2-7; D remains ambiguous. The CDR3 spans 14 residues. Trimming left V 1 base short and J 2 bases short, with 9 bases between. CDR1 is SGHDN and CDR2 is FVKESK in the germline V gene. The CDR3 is CASSQVGGAYEQYF. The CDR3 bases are TGTGCCAGCAGCCAAGTTGGCGGAGCCTACGAGCAGTACTTC.

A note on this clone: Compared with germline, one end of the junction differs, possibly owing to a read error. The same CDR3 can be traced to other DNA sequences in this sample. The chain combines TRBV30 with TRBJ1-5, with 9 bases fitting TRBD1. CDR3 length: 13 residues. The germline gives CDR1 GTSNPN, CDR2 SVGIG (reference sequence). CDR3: CAWSTGGNQPQHF. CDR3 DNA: TGTGCCTGGAGTACAGGGGGCAATCAGCCCCAGCACTTT.

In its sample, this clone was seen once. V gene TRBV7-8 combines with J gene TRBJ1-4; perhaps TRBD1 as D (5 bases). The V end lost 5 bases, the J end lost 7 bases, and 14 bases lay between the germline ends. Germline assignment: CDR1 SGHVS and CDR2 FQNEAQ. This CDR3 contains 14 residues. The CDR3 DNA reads TGTGCCAGCAGCCCGCAGGGATTCGGTGAAAAACTGTTTTTT. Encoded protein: CASSPQGFGEKLFF.